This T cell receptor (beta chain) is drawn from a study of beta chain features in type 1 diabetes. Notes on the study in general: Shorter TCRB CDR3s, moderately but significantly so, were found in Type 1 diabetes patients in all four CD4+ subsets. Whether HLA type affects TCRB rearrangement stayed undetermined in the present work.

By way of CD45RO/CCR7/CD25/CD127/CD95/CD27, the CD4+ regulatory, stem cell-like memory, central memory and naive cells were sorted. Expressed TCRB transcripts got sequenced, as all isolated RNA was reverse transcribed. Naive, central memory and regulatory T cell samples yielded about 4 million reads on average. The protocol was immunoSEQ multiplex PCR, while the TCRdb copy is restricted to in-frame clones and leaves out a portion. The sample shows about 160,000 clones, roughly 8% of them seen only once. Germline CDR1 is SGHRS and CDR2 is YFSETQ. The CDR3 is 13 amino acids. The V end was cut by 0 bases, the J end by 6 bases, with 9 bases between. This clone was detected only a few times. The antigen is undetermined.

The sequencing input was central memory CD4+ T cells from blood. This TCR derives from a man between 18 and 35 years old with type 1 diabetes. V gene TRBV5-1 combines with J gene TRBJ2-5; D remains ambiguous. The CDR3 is CASSLDGEKTQYF. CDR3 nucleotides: TGCGCCAGCAGCTTGGACGGTGAAAAGACCCAGTACTTC.